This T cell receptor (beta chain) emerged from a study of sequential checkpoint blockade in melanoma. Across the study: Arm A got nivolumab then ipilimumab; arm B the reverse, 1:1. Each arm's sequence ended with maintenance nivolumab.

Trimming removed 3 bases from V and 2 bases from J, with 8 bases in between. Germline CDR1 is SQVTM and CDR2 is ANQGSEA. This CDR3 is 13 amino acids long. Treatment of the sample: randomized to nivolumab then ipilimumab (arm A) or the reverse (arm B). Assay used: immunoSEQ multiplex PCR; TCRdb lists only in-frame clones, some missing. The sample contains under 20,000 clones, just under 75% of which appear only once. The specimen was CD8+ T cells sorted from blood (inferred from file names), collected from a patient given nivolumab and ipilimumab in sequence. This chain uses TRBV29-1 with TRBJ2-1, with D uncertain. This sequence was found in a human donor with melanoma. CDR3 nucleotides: TGCAGCGTTGACGGTGAGACCTACAATGAGCAGTTCTTC. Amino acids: CSVDGETYNEQFF.